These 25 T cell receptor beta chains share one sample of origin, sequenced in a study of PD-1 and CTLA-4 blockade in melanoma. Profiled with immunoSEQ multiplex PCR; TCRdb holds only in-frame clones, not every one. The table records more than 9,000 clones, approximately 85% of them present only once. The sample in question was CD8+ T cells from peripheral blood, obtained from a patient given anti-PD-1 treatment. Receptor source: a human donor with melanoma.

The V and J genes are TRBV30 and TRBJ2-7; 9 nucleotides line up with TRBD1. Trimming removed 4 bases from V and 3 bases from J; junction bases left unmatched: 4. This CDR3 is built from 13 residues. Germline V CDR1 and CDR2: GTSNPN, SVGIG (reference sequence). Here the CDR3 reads CAWNPGQGYEQYF. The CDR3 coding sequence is TGTGCCTGGAACCCGGGACAGGGCTACGAGCAGTACTTC.

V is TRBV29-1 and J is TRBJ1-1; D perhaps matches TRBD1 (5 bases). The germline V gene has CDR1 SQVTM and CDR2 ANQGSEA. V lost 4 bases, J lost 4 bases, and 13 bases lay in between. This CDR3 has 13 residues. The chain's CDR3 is CSVADGGGTEAFF. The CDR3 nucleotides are TGCAGCGTTGCGGACGGCGGGGGCACTGAAGCTTTCTTT.

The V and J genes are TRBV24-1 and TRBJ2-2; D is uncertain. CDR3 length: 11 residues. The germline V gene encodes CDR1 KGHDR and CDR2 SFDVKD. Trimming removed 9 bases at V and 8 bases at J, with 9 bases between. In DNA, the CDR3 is TGTGCCACCGGTTACTCGGGGGAGCTGTTTTTT. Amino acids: CATGYSGELFF.

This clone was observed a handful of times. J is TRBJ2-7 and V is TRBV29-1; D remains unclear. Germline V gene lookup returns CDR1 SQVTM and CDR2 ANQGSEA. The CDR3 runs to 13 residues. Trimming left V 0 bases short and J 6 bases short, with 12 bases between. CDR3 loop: CSVEDRRSSEQYF. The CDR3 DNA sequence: TGCAGCGTTGAAGATCGGCGGAGTAGCGAGCAGTACTTC.

The DNA of the CDR3 is TGTGCCAGCAGCACTAGCGGGAGTGAGACAGATACGCAGTATTTT. Translated, it gives CASSTSGSETDTQYF. The V call is TRBV7-9, the J call TRBJ2-3; 11 bases agree with TRBD2. Germline V gives CDR1 SEHNR, CDR2 FQNEAQ (reference sequence). V lost 5 bases and J lost 3; bases outside the gene matches: 4. CDR3 length: 15 amino acids.

CDR3 coding DNA: TGCAGCGTCCACAAGAACACTGAAGCTTTCTTT. It translates to CSVHKNTEAFF. V is TRBV29-1 and J is TRBJ1-1; D remains ambiguous. V was shortened by 6 bases and J by 1 base, with 6 bases between the two germline ends. This CDR3 region has 11 residues. The germline V gene encodes CDR1 SQVTM and CDR2 ANQGSEA.

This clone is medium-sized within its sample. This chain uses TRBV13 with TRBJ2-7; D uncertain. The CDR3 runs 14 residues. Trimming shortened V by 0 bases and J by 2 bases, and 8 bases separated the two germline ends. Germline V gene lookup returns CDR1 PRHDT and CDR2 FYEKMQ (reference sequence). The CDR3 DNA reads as TGTGCCAGCAGCTTAGGTACACAAACCTACGAGCAGTACTTC. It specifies CASSLGTQTYEQYF.

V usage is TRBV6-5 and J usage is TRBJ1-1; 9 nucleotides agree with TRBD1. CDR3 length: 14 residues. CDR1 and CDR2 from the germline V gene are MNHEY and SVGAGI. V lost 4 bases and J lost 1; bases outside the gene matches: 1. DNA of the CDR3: TGTGCCAGCAGTTTGGGACAGGGGAACACTGAAGCTTTCTTT. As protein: CASSLGQGNTEAFF.

The CDR3 nucleotides read TGTGCCAGCAGCTTACAAGGCTACTACGAGCAGTACTTC. As protein: CASSLQGYYEQYF. The chain employs TRBV7-9 and TRBJ2-7; no reliable D call. Germline values: CDR1 SEHNR, CDR2 FQNEAQ (reference sequence). The V and J ends lost 2 bases and 3 bases respectively, with 8 bases between them. The CDR3 runs 13 residues.

The chain's CDR3 is CASSSGTGGFEQYF. CDR3 nucleotides: TGCGCCAGCAGCTCCGGGACAGGGGGCTTCGAGCAGTACTTC. The chain uses TRBV4-1 and TRBJ2-7; 12 bases match TRBD1. In germline, CDR1 is MGHRA, CDR2 YSYEKL. The CDR3 is 14 amino acids. After removal of 5 bases from V and 6 bases from J, the junction contained 5 bases not matched to a gene.

The CDR3 sequence is CASSPPTDTQYF. The DNA for the CDR3 is TGTGCCAGCAGCCCCCCCACAGATACGCAGTATTTT. V usage is TRBV13 and J usage is TRBJ2-3; no reliable D call. With 5 bases removed from V and 2 bases from J, the gap between germline ends came to 5 bases. The CDR3 spans 12 residues. The germline gives CDR1 PRHDT, CDR2 FYEKMQ (reference sequence).

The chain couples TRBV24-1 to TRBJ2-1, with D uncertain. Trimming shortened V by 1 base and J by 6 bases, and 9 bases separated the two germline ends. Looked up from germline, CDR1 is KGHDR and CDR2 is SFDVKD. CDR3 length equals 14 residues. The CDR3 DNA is TGTGCCACCAGTGATTTATACAGCCCCAATGAGCAGTTCTTC. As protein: CATSDLYSPNEQFF.

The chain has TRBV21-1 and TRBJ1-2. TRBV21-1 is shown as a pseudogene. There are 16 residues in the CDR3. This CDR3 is CARGRGRRGKNYGYTF. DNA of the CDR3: TGTGCCAGGGGCCGGGGTCGACGGGGGAAAAACTATGGCTACACCTTC.

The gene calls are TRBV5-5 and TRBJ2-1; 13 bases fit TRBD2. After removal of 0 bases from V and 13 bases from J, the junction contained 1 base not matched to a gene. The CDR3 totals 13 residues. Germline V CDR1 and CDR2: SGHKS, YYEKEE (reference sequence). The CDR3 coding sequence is TGTGCCAGCAGCTTGGAGGGACTAGCGGGACAGTTCTTC. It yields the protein CASSLEGLAGQFF.

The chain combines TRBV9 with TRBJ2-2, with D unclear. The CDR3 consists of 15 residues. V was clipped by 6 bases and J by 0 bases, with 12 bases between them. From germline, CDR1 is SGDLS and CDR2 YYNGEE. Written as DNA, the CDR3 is TGTGCCAGCATGGGTCCCAGCGCGAACACCGGGGAGCTGTTTTTT. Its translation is CASMGPSANTGELFF.

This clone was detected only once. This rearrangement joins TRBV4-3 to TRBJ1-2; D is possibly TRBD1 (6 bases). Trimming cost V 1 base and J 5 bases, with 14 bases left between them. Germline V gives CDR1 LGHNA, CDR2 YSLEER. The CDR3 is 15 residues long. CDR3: CASSQVGALLYGYTF. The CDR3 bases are TGCGCCAGCAGCCAAGTGGGGGCCCTTCTTTATGGCTACACCTTC.

The CDR3 nucleotides are TGCGCCAGCAGCCCCGGCAGCCAGGGGCAGTTCTTC. It translates to CASSPGSQGQFF. V and J are TRBV4-1 and TRBJ2-1; tentative D call: TRBD1 (5 bases). The CDR3 length is 12 residues. Trimming took off 4 bases at V and 12 bases at J, with 13 bases between the two ends. Germline CDR1 is MGHRA and CDR2 is YSYEKL.

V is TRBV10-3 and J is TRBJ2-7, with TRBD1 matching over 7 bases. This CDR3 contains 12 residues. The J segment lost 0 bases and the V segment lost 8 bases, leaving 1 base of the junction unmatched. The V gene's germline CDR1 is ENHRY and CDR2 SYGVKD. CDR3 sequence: CAIRDSSYEQYF. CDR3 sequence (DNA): TGTGCCATCCGGGACAGCTCCTACGAGCAGTACTTC.

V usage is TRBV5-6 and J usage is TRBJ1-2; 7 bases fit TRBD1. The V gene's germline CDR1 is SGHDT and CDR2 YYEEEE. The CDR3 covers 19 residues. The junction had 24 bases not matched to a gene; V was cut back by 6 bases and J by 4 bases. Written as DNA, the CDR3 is TGTGCCAGCACCCGGGCCCCCGGGACAGTAACAGTATTGGGCTATGGCTACACCTTC. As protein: CASTRAPGTVTVLGYGYTF.

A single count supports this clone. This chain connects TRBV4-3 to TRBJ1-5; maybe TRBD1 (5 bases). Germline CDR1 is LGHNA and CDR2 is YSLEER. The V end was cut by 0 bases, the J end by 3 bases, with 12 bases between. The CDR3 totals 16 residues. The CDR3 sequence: CASSQDRGSVNQPQHF. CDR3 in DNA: TGCGCCAGCAGCCAAGATAGGGGCAGCGTCAATCAGCCCCAGCATTTT.

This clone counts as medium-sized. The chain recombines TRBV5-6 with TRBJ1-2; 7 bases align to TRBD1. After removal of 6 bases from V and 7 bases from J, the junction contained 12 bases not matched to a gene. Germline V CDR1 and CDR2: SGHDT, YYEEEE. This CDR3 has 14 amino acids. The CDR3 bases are TGTGCCAGCACCACCAGGGGGGGAGCGAGTGGCTACACCTTC. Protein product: CASTTRGGASGYTF. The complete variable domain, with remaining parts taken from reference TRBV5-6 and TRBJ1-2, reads DAGVTQSPTHLIKTRGQQVTLRCSPKSGHDTVSWYQQALGQGPQFIFQYYEEEERQRGNFPDRFSGHQFPNYSSELNVNALLLGDSALYLCASTTRGGASGYTFGSGTRLTVV.

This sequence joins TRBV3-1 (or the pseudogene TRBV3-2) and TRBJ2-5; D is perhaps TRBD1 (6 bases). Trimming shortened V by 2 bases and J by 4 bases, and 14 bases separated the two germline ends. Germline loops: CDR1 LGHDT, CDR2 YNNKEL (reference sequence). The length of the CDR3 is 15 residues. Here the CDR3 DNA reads TGTGCCAGCAGCCAAAGGGGGACCCCGATAGAGACCCAGTACTTC. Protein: CASSQRGTPIETQYF.

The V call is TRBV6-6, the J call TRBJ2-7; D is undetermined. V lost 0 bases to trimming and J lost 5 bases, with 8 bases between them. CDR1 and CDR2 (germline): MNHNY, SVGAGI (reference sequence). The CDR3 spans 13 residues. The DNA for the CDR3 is TGTGCCAGCAGTTACTCTGGTTTCAACGAGCAGTACTTC. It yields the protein CASSYSGFNEQYF.

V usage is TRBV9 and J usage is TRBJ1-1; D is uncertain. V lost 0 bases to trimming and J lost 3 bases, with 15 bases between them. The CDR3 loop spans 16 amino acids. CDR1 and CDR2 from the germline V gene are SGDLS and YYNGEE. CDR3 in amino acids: CASSVAPRFGHTEAFF. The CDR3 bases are TGTGCCAGCAGCGTAGCCCCCAGGTTTGGGCACACTGAAGCTTTCTTT.

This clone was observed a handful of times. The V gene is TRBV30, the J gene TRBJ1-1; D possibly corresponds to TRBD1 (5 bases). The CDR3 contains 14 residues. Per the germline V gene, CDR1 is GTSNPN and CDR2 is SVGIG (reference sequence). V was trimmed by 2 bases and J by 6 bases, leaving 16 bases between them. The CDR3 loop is CAWSSVAGGAEAFF. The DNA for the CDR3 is TGTGCCTGGAGTTCGGTGGCCGGGGGGGCTGAAGCTTTCTTT.